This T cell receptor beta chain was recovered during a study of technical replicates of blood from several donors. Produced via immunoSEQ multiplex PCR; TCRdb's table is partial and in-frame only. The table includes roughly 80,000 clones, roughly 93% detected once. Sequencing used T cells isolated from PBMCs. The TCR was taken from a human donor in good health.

CDR3 DNA sequence: TGTGCCAGCAGCCCAGAGACAGTGTTCCTTGGAAACACCATATATTTT. This translates into CASSPETVFLGNTIYF. The genes are TRBV11-3 and TRBJ1-3; a possible D gene is TRBD1 (5 bases). Germline V gene lookup returns CDR1 SGHNT and CDR2 YENEEA. CDR3 size: 16 residues. V was trimmed by 5 bases and J by 3 bases, leaving 17 bases between them.